One and the same sample provided the 16 T cell receptor beta chains below, sequenced in a study of PD-1 blockade in classical Hodgkin lymphoma. TCRdb's copy holds only in-frame clones and misses some; the assay was immunoSEQ multiplex PCR. The sample has roughly 92,000 clones, roughly 92% seen once. Every patient relapsed after autologous stem cell transplantation, and brentuximab vedotin exposure varied. Sequencing was performed on peripheral blood mononuclear cells (PBMCs), taken at baseline. The receptors here all came from a human donor with classical Hodgkin lymphoma.

The sample holds one count of this clone. The rearrangement uses TRBV7-9 and TRBJ2-1, with 11 bases identical to TRBD2. V shed 0 bases and J 5 bases; nucleotides not matched to a gene: 6. CDR3 length: 17 amino acids. From germline, CDR1 is SEHNR and CDR2 FQNEAQ (reference sequence). CDR3 sequence reads: CASSLAEGLAVHNEQFF. The CDR3, as DNA: TGTGCCAGCAGCTTAGCGGAGGGACTAGCGGTCCACAATGAGCAGTTCTTC.

The rearrangement joins TRBV29-1 to TRBJ2-7; TRBD2 is a possible D gene (7 bases). CDR1 is SQVTM, CDR2 ANQGSEA, per germline. This CDR3 comprises 15 residues. The V end was cut by 5 bases, the J end by 7 bases, with 24 bases between. As DNA, the CDR3 is TGCAGCGTTCCCGCGGGGGCCGGAGACTTGGGAGAGCAGTACTTC. Encoded protein: CSVPAGAGDLGEQYF.

The gene calls are TRBV30 and TRBJ1-2; D gene unclear. This CDR3 is 12 amino acids long. Germline CDR1 reads GTSNPN; CDR2 reads SVGIG (reference sequence). The germline V and J ends were trimmed by 2 bases and 2 bases, with 6 bases remaining between them. The CDR3 spells CAWSTLNYGYTF. The CDR3 bases are TGTGCCTGGAGTACACTGAACTATGGCTACACCTTC.

This clone has just one count. The rearrangement joins TRBV6-5 to TRBJ2-1; D might be TRBD1 (6 bases). Germline CDR1 reads MNHEY; CDR2 reads SVGAGI. V gave up 4 bases and J gave up 8 bases, with 21 bases separating them. This CDR3 is 16 amino acids long. CDR3 loop: CASSSTLGTWGDEQFF. The CDR3, as DNA: TGTGCCAGCAGTTCCACGTTGGGGACATGGGGCGATGAGCAGTTCTTC.

J is TRBJ2-7 and V is TRBV6-6; 12 bases fit TRBD2. Germline values: CDR1 MNHNY, CDR2 SVGAGI (reference sequence). The CDR3 totals 16 residues. Losses at the gene ends were 6 bases for V and 2 bases for J; bases not matched to a gene: 8. In DNA, the CDR3 is TGTGCCAGCAGACTCGGACTAGCGGGATTAGCCTACGAGCAGTACTTC. Encoded protein: CASRLGLAGLAYEQYF.

The CDR3 DNA reads as TGTGCCAGCAGTTACGGACAGGGTTGGAACGAGCAGTACTTC. Residues: CASSYGQGWNEQYF. This sequence joins TRBV27 and TRBJ2-7; 8 bases are shared with TRBD1. The CDR3 covers 14 residues. Trimming cost V 4 bases and J 5 bases; bases outside gene matches: 7. CDR1 is MNHEY, CDR2 SMNVEV, per germline (reference sequence).

This rearrangement joins TRBV10-2 to TRBJ2-7; D may be TRBD1 (6 bases). V was trimmed by 4 bases and J by 3 bases, leaving 10 bases between them. The CDR3 runs 13 residues. Germline-derived CDR1 and CDR2 are WSHSY and SAAADI. The CDR3 region is CASSGLQGYEQYF. CDR3 nucleotides: TGCGCCAGCAGTGGGCTACAGGGCTACGAGCAGTACTTC.

The chain uses TRBV30 and TRBJ1-2; no definite D call. Germline V gives CDR1 GTSNPN, CDR2 SVGIG (reference sequence). The CDR3 extends over 14 amino acids. V was pared by 3 bases and J by 9 bases, with 20 bases between. The CDR3: CAWSFSDPLKSYTF. The CDR3 DNA reads as TGTGCCTGGAGCTTTTCGGACCCCCTTAAGAGCTACACCTTC.

This chain links TRBV7-6 with TRBJ2-7, with D possibly matching TRBD1 (5 bases). The V and J ends lost 5 bases and 3 bases respectively, with 17 bases between them. This CDR3 contains 15 residues. Germline V CDR1 and CDR2: SGHVS, FNYEAQ. CDR3 nucleotides: TGTGCCAGCAGCCCACGCCCAGGGAATGTCTACGAGCAGTACTTC. Translating it yields CASSPRPGNVYEQYF.

The rearrangement uses TRBV7-3 and TRBJ2-1; D ambiguous. Trimming took off 4 bases at V and 8 bases at J, with 9 bases between the two ends. Germline values: CDR1 SGHTA, CDR2 FQGTGA. CDR3 length equals 12 residues. The CDR3, as DNA: TGTGCCAGCAGCTCGCATATGGATGAGCAGTTCTTC. This translates into CASSSHMDEQFF.

This clone was counted once. V and J are TRBV9 and TRBJ1-2, with 9 positions matching TRBD1. J lost 8 bases, V lost 3 bases, and 2 bases had no gene match. This CDR3 spans 12 amino acids. Per the germline V gene, CDR1 is SGDLS and CDR2 is YYNGEE. This CDR3 reads CASSDRGHGYTF. CDR3 coding DNA: TGTGCCAGCAGCGACAGGGGGCACGGCTACACCTTC.

V and J are TRBV5-4 and TRBJ2-3; 9 bases align to TRBD2. Germline CDR1 SGHNT, CDR2 YYREEE (reference sequence). V was clipped by 4 bases and J by 4 bases; unmatched bases: 7. CDR3 size: 15 residues. In nucleotides, the CDR3 is TGTGCCAGCAGCGCGGGACTAGCAAGGCCAGATACGCAGTATTTT. Protein sequence: CASSAGLARPDTQYF. The whole variable domain, remainder taken from reference TRBV5-4 and TRBJ2-3, is ETGVTQSPTHLIKTRGQQVTLRCSSQSGHNTVSWYQQALGQGPQFIFQYYREEENGRGNFPPRFSGLQFPNYSSELNVNALELDDSALYLCASSAGLARPDTQYFGPGTRLTVL.

This chain uses TRBV5-6 with TRBJ2-2; 13 nucleotides match TRBD2. The CDR3 has 16 amino acids. Germline CDR1 is SGHDT and CDR2 is YYEEEE. V shed 4 bases and J 5 bases; nucleotides not matched to a gene: 5. CDR3 protein: CASSPTSGRRTGELFF. Written as DNA, the CDR3 is TGTGCCAGCAGCCCGACTAGCGGGAGGAGGACCGGGGAGCTGTTTTTT. The full variable domain, its missing parts supplied by reference TRBV5-6 and TRBJ2-2, is DAGVTQSPTHLIKTRGQQVTLRCSPKSGHDTVSWYQQALGQGPQFIFQYYEEEERQRGNFPDRFSGHQFPNYSSELNVNALLLGDSALYLCASSPTSGRRTGELFFGEGSRLTVL.

The genes are TRBV29-1 and TRBJ2-7, with TRBD2 matching over 7 bases. The germline V gene has CDR1 SQVTM and CDR2 ANQGSEA. V dropped 7 bases and J dropped 2; count of bases not matched to a gene: 17. This CDR3 has 16 amino acids. In DNA form, the CDR3 reads TGCAGCGCCGTCCCGTGGTCAGCGGGGTCTCCCTACGAGCAGTACTTC. Translating gives CSAVPWSAGSPYEQYF.

The chain couples TRBV28 to TRBJ2-4; D is possibly TRBD2 (6 bases). Trimming took off 1 base at V and 9 bases at J, with 22 bases between the two ends. Per the germline V gene, CDR1 is MDHEN and CDR2 is SYDVKM. The CDR3 consists of 17 residues. The CDR3 DNA reads TGTGCCAGCAGTTTATCTCTGGGAGGCGCGGCTTACGGCATTCAGTACTTC. This encodes CASSLSLGGAAYGIQYF.

A single count supports this clone. This chain uses TRBV2 with TRBJ2-5, with D maybe TRBD1 (5 bases). The CDR3 covers 11 residues. V lost 8 bases, J lost 5 bases, and 9 bases lay in between. CDR1 and CDR2 (germline): SNHLY, FYNNEI. The CDR3 coding sequence is TGTGCCAGCCAGGGTGGGGAGACCCAGTACTTC. Translating gives CASQGGETQYF.